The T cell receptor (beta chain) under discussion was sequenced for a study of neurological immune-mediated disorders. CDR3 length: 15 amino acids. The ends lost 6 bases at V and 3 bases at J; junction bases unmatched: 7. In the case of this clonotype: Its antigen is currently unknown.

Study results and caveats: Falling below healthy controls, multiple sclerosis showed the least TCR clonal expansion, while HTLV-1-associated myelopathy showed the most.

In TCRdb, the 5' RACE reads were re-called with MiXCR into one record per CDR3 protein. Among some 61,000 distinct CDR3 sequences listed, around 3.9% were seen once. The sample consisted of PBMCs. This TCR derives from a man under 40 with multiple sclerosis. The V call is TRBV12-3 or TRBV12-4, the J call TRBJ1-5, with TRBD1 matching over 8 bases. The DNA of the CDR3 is TGTGCCAGCAGCTCCTCGGACAGGGACAATCAGCCCCAGCATTTT. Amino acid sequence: CASSSSDRDNQPQHF.